This T cell receptor (beta chain) was sequenced during a study of T-cell memory formation after mild COVID-19. This clonotype has just a few counts. The antigen is unknown. Constant-segment-primed 5'RACE gave TCR alpha and TCR beta cDNA libraries with sample barcodes and UMIs. TCRdb re-called the 5' RACE reads with MiXCR, one entry per CDR3 protein. The repertoire holds around 200,000 distinct CDR3 sequences, 7.5% to 10% seen once, with approximately 3.3% in the top ten. General study points: Clones that contracted from day 15 to 85 had balanced CD4/CD8; later expanders were CD4+ biased. CD4+ clones that contracted lay mainly in CM and EM; CD8+ ones lay in EMRA.

This TCR was recovered from a man between 18 and 35 years old who had mild COVID-19 (a few samples of this study predate the infection). Cell type and time point are not known. The sample taken for sequencing was PBMCs or a T cell subset sorted from them (not recorded which).

The CDR3 sequence: CASRPFGKHGYTF. For the CDR3, the DNA is TGTGCCAGCCGCCCCTTTGGGAAACATGGCTACACCTTC. The V and J genes are TRBV19 and TRBJ1-2, with unresolved D. The CDR3 extends over 13 amino acids. Trimming removed 9 bases from V and 6 bases from J, with 17 bases in between. Germline lookup yields CDR1 LNHDA and CDR2 SQIVND (reference sequence).